A selection of T cell receptor beta chains follows, all from one sample in a study of OX40 agonist ivuxolimab in advanced cancers. This table comes from immunoSEQ multiplex PCR, and its TCRdb copy is limited to in-frame clones, with some not included. The sample lists some 50,000 clones; nearly 85% were seen once. The specimen comprised CD4+ or CD8+ T cells sorted from blood, sampled in a trial of the OX40 agonist ivuxolimab. These receptors were collected from an adult with an advanced solid tumor such as melanoma, head and neck, liver or kidney cancer. CDR3s include the opening cysteine and the closing phenylalanine or tryptophan. D genes are given only for firm matches. Clone size appears in some rows only: once, few, many, or a class for an expanded clone.

V,size,D,J,CDR3,DNA
TRBV5-1,.,TRBD1,TRBJ2-5,CASKTGGLWETQYF,TGCGCCAGTAAGACAGGGGGCCTTTGGGAGACCCAGTACTTC
TRBV28,.,TRBD1,TRBJ2-1,CASSRTGEEQFF,TGTGCCAGCAGTAGGACAGGGGAAGAGCAGTTCTTC
TRBV9,.,TRBD2,TRBJ2-1,CASSVGALAGVNEQFF,TGTGCCAGCAGCGTAGGGGCCCTAGCGGGAGTTAATGAGCAGTTCTTC
TRBV19,.,.,TRBJ1-4,CASSQGNEKLFF,TGTGCCAGTAGTCAGGGTAATGAAAAACTGTTTTTT
TRBV5-6,.,.,TRBJ2-5,CASSGNIDSLGGQETQYF,TGTGCCAGCAGCGGAAACATAGATAGTCTGGGGGGACAAGAGACCCAGTACTTC
TRBV5-1,.,.,TRBJ2-3,CASSLDRSPTDTQYF,TGCGCCAGCAGCTTGGATCGGTCGCCCACAGATACGCAGTATTTT
TRBV7-9,.,.,TRBJ2-4,CASTTSRAGGNIQYF,TGTGCCAGCACCACTTCCCGGGCCGGGGGAAACATTCAGTACTTC
TRBV20-1,.,TRBD1,TRBJ2-1,CSAWDRLEQFF,TGCAGTGCTTGGGACAGACTTGAGCAGTTCTTC
TRBV4-1,.,.,TRBJ1-2,CASSQGAGAGGYGYTF,TGCGCCAGCAGCCAAGGGGCAGGGGCCGGGGGCTATGGCTACACCTTC
TRBV9,few,TRBD2,TRBJ2-5,CASSVIAGRGETQYF,TGTGCCAGCAGCGTGATAGCGGGACGGGGGGAGACCCAGTACTTC
TRBV6-5,once,TRBD2,TRBJ2-7,CASTSGSWEQYF,TGTGCCAGCACTAGCGGGAGTTGGGAGCAGTACTTC
TRBV19,.,.,TRBJ1-5,CASSMGSGRANQPQHF,TGTGCCAGTAGTATGGGTAGTGGCCGGGCGAATCAGCCCCAGCATTTT
TRBV6-5,.,TRBD2,TRBJ2-5,CASRGSGRASETQYF,TGTGCCAGCAGAGGTAGCGGGAGGGCCTCGGAGACCCAGTACTTC
TRBV28,.,TRBD2,TRBJ2-7,CASTAAGVSDEQYF,TGTGCCAGCACGGCAGCGGGAGTGAGCGACGAGCAGTACTTC
TRBV6-1,.,.,TRBJ1-6,CASRPDIPNSPLHF,TGTGCCAGCAGGCCCGACATCCCCAATTCACCCCTCCACTTT
TRBV7-2,few,.,TRBJ2-5,CASSPRRGLSETQYF,TGTGCCAGCAGCCCCCGCCGGGGATTGTCAGAGACCCAGTACTTC
TRBV7-9,.,.,TRBJ1-2,CASSLEAAYGYTF,TGTGCCAGCAGCTTAGAGGCGGCCTATGGCTACACCTTC
TRBV28,.,TRBD2,TRBJ2-7,CASSFSGGSSYEQYF,TGTGCCAGCAGTTTCTCAGGCGGGAGCTCCTACGAGCAGTACTTC
TRBV9,once,TRBD2,TRBJ2-3,CASSKSSQAGGVNTQYF,TGTGCCAGCAGCAAAAGTAGCCAAGCGGGAGGGGTGAATACGCAGTATTTT
TRBV18,.,TRBD1,TRBJ1-2,CASSPETGPNYGYTF,TGTGCCAGCTCACCAGAGACAGGGCCTAACTATGGCTACACCTTC
TRBV7-9,.,TRBD2,TRBJ2-1,CASSLSGSYNEQFF,TGTGCCAGCAGCTTAAGCGGGAGCTACAATGAGCAGTTCTTC
TRBV25-1,.,.,TRBJ2-3,CASRGPMGTDTQYF,TGTGCCAGCAGAGGGCCGATGGGGACAGATACGCAGTATTTT
TRBV25-1,.,.,TRBJ2-1,CASSDAGKKAWDEQFF,TGTGCCAGCAGTGATGCTGGGAAGAAGGCCTGGGATGAGCAGTTCTTC
TRBV7-3,.,.,TRBJ2-1,CASSPGISYNEQFF,TGTGCCAGCAGCCCGGGTATCTCCTACAATGAGCAGTTCTTC
TRBV5-4,.,.,TRBJ2-2,CASSPGAPGTGELFF,TGTGCCAGCAGCCCAGGGGCCCCGGGCACCGGGGAGCTGTTTTTT
TRBV14,.,.,TRBJ1-1,CASSQGPTGTEAFF,TGTGCCAGCAGCCAGGGGCCCACGGGGACTGAAGCTTTCTTT
TRBV4-2,once,.,TRBJ1-1,CASSSEVGGRKAFF,TGTGCCAGCAGCTCGGAAGTCGGGGGTCGGAAAGCTTTCTTT
TRBV30,.,TRBD1,TRBJ1-1,CAWSVIGQGRTEAFF,TGTGCCTGGAGTGTAATCGGACAGGGACGGACTGAAGCTTTCTTT
TRBV30,.,.,TRBJ2-1,CAWSVLGQLYNEQFF,TGTGCCTGGAGTGTACTGGGGCAGCTATACAATGAGCAGTTCTTC
TRBV6-1,few,.,TRBJ1-1,CASKAGGHTEAFF,TGTGCCAGCAAGGCAGGCGGACACACTGAAGCTTTCTTT
TRBV29-1,.,.,TRBJ1-5,CSVRTRGQPQHF,TGCAGCGTTAGGACCAGGGGTCAGCCCCAGCATTTT
TRBV29-1,.,TRBD1,TRBJ1-5,CSVTGGEAQPQHF,TGCAGCGTGACAGGGGGCGAAGCTCAGCCCCAGCATTTT
TRBV6-5,.,.,TRBJ2-5,CASTLTGVMETQYF,TGTGCCAGCACACTAACGGGGGTGATGGAGACCCAGTACTTC
TRBV29-1,.,.,TRBJ1-2,CSARTAYGYTF,TGCAGCGCCCGGACAGCATATGGCTACACCTTC
TRBV2,.,.,TRBJ1-6,CASSEASPLHF,TGTGCCAGCAGTGAAGCTTCACCCCTCCACTTT
TRBV6-1,.,.,TRBJ2-7,CASSEPGTGTYEQYF,TGTGCCAGCAGTGAACCCGGGACGGGGACCTACGAGCAGTACTTC
TRBV7-2,.,.,TRBJ2-7,CASSSLYEQYF,TGTGCCAGCAGCTCCCTCTACGAGCAGTACTTC
TRBV11-1,.,.,TRBJ2-1,CASSLAESAINEQFF,TGTGCCAGCAGCTTAGCGGAGAGCGCTATCAATGAGCAGTTCTTC
TRBV6-6,few,.,TRBJ2-2,CAHGTVNTGELFF,TGTGCCCATGGGACGGTGAACACCGGGGAGCTGTTTTTT
TRBV21-1,.,.,TRBJ2-7,CASILRGTRSFYEQYF,TGTGCCAGCATCCTGAGAGGGACGAGGTCCTTCTACGAGCAGTACTTC
TRBV29-1,.,.,TRBJ1-6,CSVEEQGRSPLHF,TGCAGCGTTGAAGAACAGGGTAGATCACCCCTCCACTTT
TRBV11-2,.,.,TRBJ2-7,CASSLERLTYEQYF,TGTGCCAGCAGCTTAGAACGGCTTACCTACGAGCAGTACTTC
TRBV2,.,.,TRBJ1-5,CASRRDAIQPQHF,TGTGCCAGCAGGCGGGACGCGATTCAGCCCCAGCATTTT
TRBV5-4,.,TRBD2,TRBJ2-3,CASSLAGSTDTQYF,TGTGCCAGCAGCCTAGCGGGTAGCACAGATACGCAGTATTTT
TRBV30,few,.,TRBJ1-1,CAWSGYPNTEAFF,TGTGCCTGGAGTGGGTATCCGAACACTGAAGCTTTCTTT
TRBV28,.,TRBD2,TRBJ2-3,CASRSGTSGSTDTQYF,TGTGCCAGCAGATCCGGGACTAGCGGGAGCACAGATACGCAGTATTTT
TRBV6-5,.,TRBD1,TRBJ1-2,CASSGGTAFYGYTF,TGTGCCAGCAGTGGCGGGACAGCCTTCTATGGCTACACCTTC
TRBV28,.,TRBD2,TRBJ2-1,CAGNSGSSGNEQFF,TGTGCCGGGAATAGCGGGAGCAGTGGGAATGAGCAGTTCTTC
TRBV30,once,.,TRBJ1-2,CAWSVRQVHYGYTF,TGTGCCTGGAGTGTACGACAGGTCCACTATGGCTACACCTTC
TRBV5-4,.,TRBD2,TRBJ2-3,CASSLSGVSTDTQYF,TGTGCCAGCAGCTTAAGCGGGGTTAGCACAGATACGCAGTATTTT
TRBV18,many,.,TRBJ2-1,CASSPSPEGRGEQFF,TGTGCCAGCTCACCATCCCCAGAAGGCCGGGGTGAGCAGTTCTTC
TRBV5-1,once,.,TRBJ2-3,CASSLLGDTQYF,TGCGCCAGCAGTCTACTAGGAGATACGCAGTATTTT
TRBV6-1,.,.,TRBJ1-5,CASSVTHPSNQPQHF,TGTGCCAGCAGTGTGACACACCCTAGCAATCAGCCCCAGCATTTT